The 22 T cell receptor beta chains listed next were all sequenced from one sample in a study of tumor-infiltrating lymphocytes in localized non-small cell lung cancer. The table came from immunoSEQ multiplex PCR; TCRdb's copy has only in-frame clones and leaves some out. The table shows roughly 15,000 clones, with roughly 71% occurring only once. The material sequenced was lung tumor tissue. The receptors were sampled from a human donor with non-small cell lung cancer.

This clone appeared a few times. CDR3 sequence reads: CASSLEQLNTEAFF. The CDR3 nucleotides read TGCGCCAGCAGCTTAGAACAGCTGAACACTGAAGCTTTCTTT. This chain links TRBV5-1 with TRBJ1-1; D remains ambiguous. This CDR3 spans 14 amino acids. The germline CDR1 and CDR2 sequences are SGHRS and YFSETQ. Trimming stripped 2 bases from V and 0 bases from J, with 8 bases between.

By share, this clone counts as medium-sized (0.01 to 0.1%). V and J are TRBV30 and TRBJ2-7, with D perhaps matching TRBD2 (6 bases). The CDR3 runs 11 residues. Between the trimmed V and J ends, which lost 2 bases and 4 bases, there was a span of 6 bases. The germline CDR1 and CDR2 sequences are GTSNPN and SVGIG (reference sequence). CDR3 coding DNA: TGTGCCTGGAGTCGGGGGTACGAGCAGTACTTC. Protein: CAWSRGYEQYF.

V and J are TRBV6-5 and TRBJ1-4; D remains ambiguous. Deletions cut 7 bases from V and 3 bases from J, with 12 bases between. Germline lookup yields CDR1 MNHEY and CDR2 SVGAGI. This CDR3 region has 14 residues. In nucleotides, the CDR3 is TGTGCCAGCACGGGGTCCTTGGCTAATGAAAAACTGTTTTTT. Translating it yields CASTGSLANEKLFF.

The V call is TRBV6-6, the J call TRBJ2-7; TRBD1 is a possible D gene (6 bases). V lost 5 bases and J lost 6, with 20 bases in between. Germline CDR1 and CDR2: MNHNY and SVGAGI (reference sequence). The CDR3 length is 15 residues. The chain's CDR3 is CASSRSRDKGSEQYF. The CDR3, as DNA: TGTGCCAGCAGTCGCTCACGGGACAAAGGCTCCGAGCAGTACTTC.

This clone came up a few times. The chain employs TRBV4-2 and TRBJ2-2; the match to TRBD2 covers 11 bases. V lost 0 bases, J lost 7 bases, and 1 base stayed unmatched. This CDR3 is 15 amino acids long. Germline CDR1 is LGHNA and CDR2 is YNFKEQ. As DNA, the CDR3 is TGTGCCAGCAGCCAAGAGCTAGCGGGAGGCGGGGAGCTGTTTTTT. It is translated as CASSQELAGGGELFF.

V and J are TRBV18 and TRBJ2-7; 9 bases match TRBD1. V lost 0 bases and J lost 5; bases outside the gene matches: 5. Per germline, CDR1 KGHSH and CDR2 LQKENI. This CDR3 has 15 amino acids. CDR3 bases: TGTGCCAGCTCACCACCTGGGACAGGGAAAAACGAGCAGTACTTC. Translation gives CASSPPGTGKNEQYF.

The chain joins TRBV5-1 to TRBJ2-1; 10 bases are shared with TRBD1. The germline gives CDR1 SGHRS, CDR2 YFSETQ. V lost 0 bases, J lost 6 bases, and 3 bases stayed unmatched. CDR3 size: 15 residues. The DNA of the CDR3 is TGCGCCAGCAGCTTGGTTGGGACAGGGGCCAATGAGCAGTTCTTC. Protein sequence: CASSLVGTGANEQFF.

This rearrangement joins TRBV14 to TRBJ2-1; D perhaps matches TRBD1 (6 bases). Trimming took 4 bases from V and 6 from J, leaving 16 bases between them. The CDR3 has 15 residues. The germline gives CDR1 SGHDN, CDR2 FVKESK. The CDR3 DNA is TGTGCCAGCAGCCCCTACACTCTCAGGGGCAATGAGCAGTTCTTC. Translated, it gives CASSPYTLRGNEQFF.

This chain connects TRBV5-1 to TRBJ1-4; 9 positions agree with TRBD1. The V segment lost 4 bases and the J segment 3 bases; nucleotides outside the gene matches: 7. In germline, CDR1 is SGHRS, CDR2 YFSETQ. CDR3 length equals 16 residues. CDR3 in amino acids: CASSPGTGPPNEKLFF. CDR3 DNA: TGCGCCAGCAGCCCTGGGACAGGGCCCCCTAATGAAAAACTGTTTTTT.

The gene calls are TRBV7-9 and TRBJ1-4; D gene uncertain. Trimming shortened V by 5 bases and J by 3 bases, and 13 bases separated the two germline ends. The CDR3 loop spans 15 amino acids. Germline loops: CDR1 SEHNR, CDR2 FQNEAQ (reference sequence). CDR3 sequence: CASSLELRSNEKLFF. Written as DNA, the CDR3 is TGTGCCAGCAGCCTTGAGTTGAGGTCTAATGAAAAACTGTTTTTT.

This sequence joins TRBV7-2 and TRBJ2-5; a possible D gene is TRBD2 (5 bases). V was shortened by 5 bases and J by 5 bases, with 9 bases between the two germline ends. The CDR3 has 12 residues. Germline V gene sequence: CDR1 SGHTA, CDR2 FQGNSA. Here the CDR3 DNA reads TGTGCCAGCAGCCGGACGGGGGAGACCCAGTACTTC. It codes for CASSRTGETQYF. Together with reference TRBV7-2 and TRBJ2-5, the CDR3 gives the full variable domain: GAGVSQSPSNKVTEKGKDVELRCDPISGHTALYWYRQSLGQGLEFLIYFQGNSAPDKSGLPSDRFSAERTGGSVSTLTIQRTQQEDSAVYLCASSRTGETQYFGPGTRLLVL.

This sequence joins TRBV11-1 and TRBJ2-2, with a weak D call TRBD1 (5 bases). Trimming cost V 4 bases and J 3 bases, with 12 bases left between them. Germline V gene sequence: CDR1 SGHAT, CDR2 FQDESV (reference sequence). This CDR3 region has 15 residues. CDR3 amino acids: CASSSIDSYTGELFF. The CDR3 DNA is TGTGCCAGCAGCTCCATAGACAGTTACACCGGGGAGCTGTTTTTT.

The chain carries TRBV7-8 and TRBJ2-4; no definite D call. From germline, CDR1 is SGHVS and CDR2 FQNEAQ. The CDR3 totals 12 residues. The V and J ends lost 1 base and 7 bases respectively, with 5 bases between them. CDR3 residues: CASSLEGNIQYF. The CDR3 DNA sequence: TGTGCCAGCAGCTTAGAGGGTAACATTCAGTACTTC.

The chain joins TRBV12-5 to TRBJ2-5; 8 positions agree with TRBD1. In germline, CDR1 is LGHNT, CDR2 FRNRAP. There are 12 residues in the CDR3. V lost 5 bases, J lost 6 bases, and 2 bases stayed unmatched. The CDR3 coding sequence is TGTGCTAGTGGTATCAGGGGGCAGACCCAGTACTTC. Protein sequence: CASGIRGQTQYF.

The chain employs TRBV11-2 and TRBJ2-1, with D possibly being TRBD2 (6 bases). Germline V gene lookup returns CDR1 SGHAT and CDR2 FQNNGV. CDR3 length: 14 residues. V was clipped by 5 bases and J by 3 bases, with 11 bases between them. The CDR3 here is CASSRLDYYNEQFF. CDR3 nucleotide sequence: TGTGCCAGCAGCAGACTAGATTACTACAATGAGCAGTTCTTC.

V is TRBV9 and J is TRBJ2-1; 7 bases are a match to TRBD2. Germline trimming cut 9 bases from V and 2 bases from J; bases unmatched to any gene: 8. The germline V gene encodes CDR1 SGDLS and CDR2 YYNGEE. This CDR3 has 14 amino acids. The CDR3 loop is CATLSGTTYNEQFF. In DNA form, the CDR3 reads TGTGCCACCCTCTCCGGGACTACCTACAATGAGCAGTTCTTC.

The genes are TRBV6-1 and TRBJ2-5; tentatively, D is TRBD1 (6 bases). The length of the CDR3 is 15 residues. The ends were cut back, 2 bases at V and 1 base at J, with 11 bases in the middle. Germline CDR1 MNHNS, CDR2 SASEGT. CDR3 nucleotide sequence: TGTGCCAGCAGTGAAACCGACAGGATCCAAGAGACCCAGTACTTC. Protein: CASSETDRIQETQYF.

This clone was seen a handful of times. The genes are TRBV2 and TRBJ1-4; D remains ambiguous. Germline CDR1 is SNHLY and CDR2 is FYNNEI. V lost 6 bases to trimming and J lost 8 bases, with 13 bases between them. The CDR3 extends over 13 amino acids. The CDR3 DNA follows: TGTGCCAGCAGGGTCTCGGGGATCGAAAAACTGTTTTTT. Its protein product is CASRVSGIEKLFF.

The chain employs TRBV18 and TRBJ2-3; the D call may be TRBD1 or TRBD2 (5 bases each). V lost 3 bases to trimming and J lost 8 bases, with 9 bases between them. The length of the CDR3 is 12 residues. The germline gives CDR1 KGHSH, CDR2 LQKENI. The CDR3 loop reads CASSPGVGTQYF. CDR3 sequence (DNA): TGTGCCAGCTCACCGGGGGTCGGTACGCAGTATTTT.

This clone was observed a few times. The J gene is TRBJ2-1, the V gene TRBV19; 9 positions match TRBD2. This CDR3 has 15 residues. Trimming removed 3 bases from V and 14 bases from J; junction bases left unmatched: 14. Germline CDR1 LNHDA, CDR2 SQIVND (reference sequence). The CDR3 here is CASSIVAGGPQQEFF. The CDR3 nucleotides read TGTGCCAGTAGTATCGTTGCGGGAGGGCCACAGCAGGAGTTCTTC.

This clone showed up just a few times. The chain combines TRBV4-1 with TRBJ2-7, with D possibly being TRBD1 (7 bases). Trimming removed 0 bases from V and 2 bases from J, with 11 bases in between. The CDR3 is 15 residues long. Germline V gives CDR1 MGHRA, CDR2 YSYEKL. The CDR3 sequence: CASSQDQGGPYEQYF. For the CDR3, the DNA is TGCGCCAGCAGCCAAGATCAGGGGGGACCCTACGAGCAGTACTTC.

By its share, this clone is medium-sized. A read error may produce the germline difference seen at one junction end. The chain combines TRBV19 with TRBJ2-2, with D perhaps matching TRBD2 (6 bases). Looked up from germline, CDR1 is LNHDA and CDR2 is SQIVND (reference sequence). The CDR3 extends over 13 amino acids. CDR3 residues: CASRIGGTGELFF. CDR3 nucleotides: TGTGCCAGTCGTATTGGAGGGACCGGGGAGCTGTTTTTT.